Listed here is a single T cell receptor (beta chain). As yet, its antigen is unknown. Germline lookup yields CDR1 SGDLS and CDR2 YYNGEE. This CDR3 is 15 amino acids long. Trimming removed 3 bases at V and 0 bases at J, with 10 bases between. This record belongs to a study of blood T cells in healthy people across ages. Study-wide results and limits: In older individuals, TCR beta diversity per million T cells was lower, falling roughly linearly with age.

Through a sample-barcoded 5' primer and a J-beta primer mix, a second PCR was run for roughly 6 to 11 cycles. TCRdb analysed the 5' RACE reads with MiXCR anew, one entry per CDR3 protein. The data show fewer than 900,000 distinct CDR3 sequences, 45% to 50% seen once. The chain carries TRBV9 and TRBJ2-1; D may be TRBD1 or TRBD2 (5 bases each). Sequenced input: blood. The origin of this receptor is a woman aged 55-75 years in good health. The CDR3 spells CASSDVGGSYNEQFF. Here the CDR3 DNA reads TGTGCCAGCAGCGACGTTGGGGGCTCCTACAATGAGCAGTTCTTC.